Below, 21 T cell receptor beta chains from the same sample are listed, as sequenced in a study of blood T cell repertoires in COVID-19. Libraries were prepared by immunoSEQ multiplex PCR; TCRdb keeps only in-frame clonotypes and omits some of them. This sample carries 200,000 to 250,000 clones, 85% to 90% of them seen once, and the ten largest clones take approximately 6.1%. The source material was peripheral blood. Receptors were obtained from a man older than 75 with acute or convalescent COVID-19.

The chain uses TRBV5-1 and TRBJ2-7, with 11 bases aligning to TRBD2. Germline CDR1 is SGHRS and CDR2 is YFSETQ. V was pared by 4 bases and J by 7 bases, with 10 bases of the junction left unmatched. The CDR3 sequence is 15 residues long. CDR3 coding DNA: TGCGCCAGCAGCCCATCCGGGACTAGCGGACCGGAGCAGTACGTC. This gives the protein CASSPSGTSGPEQYV.

The V gene is TRBV7-2, the J gene TRBJ2-2, with D perhaps TRBD1 (5 bases). Between the trimmed V and J ends, which lost 7 bases and 4 bases, there was a span of 13 bases. The germline CDR1 and CDR2 sequences are SGHTA and FQGNSA. This CDR3 is 14 amino acids long. CDR3 residues: CASILVRGTGELFF. DNA for the CDR3: TGTGCCAGCATATTAGTAAGGGGCACCGGGGAGCTGTTTTTT.

CDR3 residues: CASRPRGGELFF. CDR3 DNA sequence: TGTGCCAGCAGGCCCCGCGGAGGGGAGCTGTTTTTT. The chain couples TRBV2 to TRBJ2-2, with D hard to call. Deletions cut 6 bases from V and 8 bases from J, with 10 bases between. This CDR3 spans 12 amino acids. Germline-derived CDR1 and CDR2 are SNHLY and FYNNEI.

The chain employs TRBV5-4 and TRBJ2-5; D is ambiguous. V lost 1 base, J lost 4 bases, and 11 bases lay in between. The CDR3 totals 14 residues. Germline CDR1 and CDR2: SGHNT and YYREEE (reference sequence). In DNA, the CDR3 is TGTGCCAGCAGCTTGAGTTGGTACTCAGAGACCCAGTACTTC. Protein: CASSLSWYSETQYF.

The V call is TRBV11-3, the J call TRBJ2-1, with 7 bases that match TRBD2. Trimming removed 3 bases from V and 2 bases from J; junction bases left unmatched: 4. Germline V gene data show CDR1 as SGHNT and CDR2 as YENEEA. The CDR3 loop spans 15 amino acids. CDR3 amino acids: CASSLAGVAYNEQFF. The CDR3 nucleotides read TGTGCCAGCAGCTTGGCGGGAGTGGCCTACAATGAGCAGTTCTTC.

The gene calls are TRBV2 and TRBJ2-1, with TRBD2 matching over 13 bases. The CDR3 totals 14 residues. V dropped 6 bases and J dropped 8; count of bases not matched to a gene: 4. Germline V CDR1 and CDR2: SNHLY, FYNNEI. CDR3 bases: TGTGCCAGCAGAAAAGGACTAGCGGGAGATGAGCAGTTCTTC. Translated: CASRKGLAGDEQFF.

The rearrangement uses TRBV18 and TRBJ1-6, with D perhaps TRBD1 (6 bases). Germline-derived CDR1 and CDR2 are KGHSH and LQKENI. V was cut by 8 bases and J by 5 bases, with 10 bases left in between. CDR3 length: 13 residues. The CDR3 region has the DNA TGTGCCAGCACGGACAGAAATAATTCACCCCTCCACTTT. Translation: CASTDRNNSPLHF. The full variable domain, completed using reference TRBV18 and TRBJ1-6, is NAGVMQNPRHLVRRRGQEARLRCSPMKGHSHVYWYRQLPEEGLKFMVYLQKENIIDESGMPKERFSAEFPKEGPSILRIQQVVRGDSAAYFCASTDRNNSPLHFGNGTRLTVT.

The chain combines TRBV6-5 with TRBJ1-5; no clear D gene. The CDR3 runs to 15 residues. Trimming cost V 8 bases and J 5 bases, with 19 bases left between them. CDR1 MNHEY and CDR2 SVGAGI come from the germline V gene. CDR3 in amino acids: CASQSVEGPDQPQHF. In nucleotides, the CDR3 is TGTGCCAGCCAAAGTGTGGAGGGTCCGGATCAGCCCCAGCATTTT.

This chain connects TRBV10-3 to TRBJ2-2, with 12 bases lining up with TRBD2. CDR1 is ENHRY, CDR2 SYGVKD, per germline. The CDR3 spans 16 residues. Trimming at V came to 3 bases and at J to 7 bases, leaving 6 bases not matched to a gene. CDR3 bases: TGTGCCATCAGTGATCCGACTAGCGGGAGAATCGGGGAGCTGTTTTTT. Residues: CAISDPTSGRIGELFF.

The chain is built from TRBV6-5 and TRBJ2-5; 10 nucleotides agree with TRBD1. Germline values: CDR1 MNHEY, CDR2 SVGAGI. V gave up 2 bases and J gave up 5 bases; unmatched junction bases: 5. The CDR3 contains 15 residues. In nucleotides, the CDR3 is TGTGCCAGCAGTTACGGGACAGGGGTTCGGGAGACCCAGTACTTC. This sequence encodes CASSYGTGVRETQYF.

The V gene is TRBV10-3, the J gene TRBJ1-1, with 7 bases identical to TRBD1. Germline CDR1 is ENHRY and CDR2 is SYGVKD. The CDR3 runs to 15 residues. Trimming took 5 bases from V and 3 from J; bases not matched to a gene: 9. The CDR3 here is CAISKDRPGDTEAFF. The CDR3 DNA follows: TGTGCCATCAGTAAGGACAGGCCAGGGGACACTGAAGCTTTCTTT.

In nucleotides, the CDR3 is TGTGCCAGCAGTTCCCCGGGACAGGGAGACTATGGCTACACCTTC. It yields the protein CASSSPGQGDYGYTF. The V gene is TRBV27, the J gene TRBJ1-2; 9 bases map to TRBD1. Germline V CDR1 and CDR2: MNHEY, SMNVEV (reference sequence). V dropped 4 bases and J dropped 3; count of bases not matched to a gene: 6. CDR3 size: 15 residues.

The J gene is TRBJ2-5, the V gene TRBV2; tentatively, D is TRBD2 (7 bases). Trimming stripped 4 bases from V and 2 bases from J, with 11 bases between. Germline V gene sequence: CDR1 SNHLY, CDR2 FYNNEI. The CDR3 is made up of 14 amino acids. As DNA, the CDR3 is TGTGCCAGCAGTGTGGGAGGGGGTCAAGAGACCCAGTACTTC. Protein product: CASSVGGGQETQYF.

The gene calls are TRBV11-3 and TRBJ2-1, with 10 bases that match TRBD2. CDR1 and CDR2 from the germline V gene are SGHNT and YENEEA. There are 15 residues in the CDR3. J was trimmed by 3 bases and V by 5 bases; bases with no gene match: 4. The CDR3 is CASSQTSGVYNEQFF. Here the CDR3 DNA reads TGTGCCAGCAGCCAAACTAGCGGGGTCTACAATGAGCAGTTCTTC.

The rearrangement links TRBV18 to TRBJ2-4; a possible D gene is TRBD1 (6 bases). The germline V gene has CDR1 KGHSH and CDR2 LQKENI. The length of the CDR3 is 14 residues. V was shortened by 6 bases and J by 5 bases, with 14 bases between the two germline ends. CDR3 loop: CASSPRGLENIQYF. The CDR3 DNA is TGTGCCAGCTCCCCCAGGGGCCTGGAAAACATTCAGTACTTC.

CDR3 nucleotide sequence: TGTGCCAGCAGCCCAAAGGACAGGCCGTATGGCTACACCTTC. It specifies CASSPKDRPYGYTF. The J gene is TRBJ1-2, the V gene TRBV11-2; TRBD1 matches 7 bases. Germline lookup yields CDR1 SGHAT and CDR2 FQNNGV. This CDR3 has 14 amino acids. The ends lost 5 bases at V and 5 bases at J; junction bases unmatched: 8.

The rearrangement uses TRBV18 and TRBJ1-2; 7 bases align to TRBD1. The V segment lost 6 bases and the J segment 4 bases; nucleotides outside the gene matches: 11. The CDR3 runs to 15 residues. Germline V lookup: CDR1 KGHSH, CDR2 LQKENI. CDR3 nucleotides: TGTGCCAGCTCGCAAGCAGGACAGGTGGGCTATGGCTACACCTTC. It translates to CASSQAGQVGYGYTF.

The chain links TRBV10-1 to TRBJ2-3, with 7 bases identical to TRBD1. Looked up from germline, CDR1 is WNHNN and CDR2 is SYGVQD (reference sequence). The CDR3 covers 17 residues. J was trimmed by 3 bases and V by 4 bases; bases with no gene match: 13. DNA of the CDR3: TGCGCCAGCAGTGGTGAATCAATCAAGGGGGCAACAGATACGCAGTATTTT. Its protein is CASSGESIKGATDTQYF.

The chain employs TRBV15 and TRBJ1-1; D gene ambiguous. Deletions cut 0 bases from V and 2 bases from J, with 13 bases between. Germline assignment: CDR1 LNHNV and CDR2 YYDKDF (reference sequence). The CDR3 length is 16 residues. The CDR3 protein is CATSRDLFVVNTEAFF. CDR3 DNA sequence: TGTGCCACCAGCAGAGATCTATTCGTCGTAAACACTGAAGCTTTCTTT.

The chain combines TRBV27 with TRBJ1-5; the match to TRBD1 covers 7 bases. This CDR3 contains 15 residues. Looked up from germline, CDR1 is MNHEY and CDR2 is SMNVEV (reference sequence). The trim removed 8 bases at V and 5 bases at J, leaving 12 bases unmatched. CDR3 coding DNA: TGTGCCAGCTCGAGGACAGGATGGGAGGATCAGCCCCAGCATTTT. Its translation is CASSRTGWEDQPQHF.

This clone was observed a single time. The chain employs TRBV6-5 and TRBJ1-4; D is possibly TRBD1 (5 bases). CDR3 size: 15 residues. Germline V CDR1 and CDR2: MNHEY, SVGAGI. Trimming stripped 5 bases from V and 6 bases from J, with 16 bases between. The CDR3 DNA follows: TGTGCCAGCAGTCTCAGTGGGGGGACGGATGAAAAACTGTTTTTT. Residues: CASSLSGGTDEKLFF.